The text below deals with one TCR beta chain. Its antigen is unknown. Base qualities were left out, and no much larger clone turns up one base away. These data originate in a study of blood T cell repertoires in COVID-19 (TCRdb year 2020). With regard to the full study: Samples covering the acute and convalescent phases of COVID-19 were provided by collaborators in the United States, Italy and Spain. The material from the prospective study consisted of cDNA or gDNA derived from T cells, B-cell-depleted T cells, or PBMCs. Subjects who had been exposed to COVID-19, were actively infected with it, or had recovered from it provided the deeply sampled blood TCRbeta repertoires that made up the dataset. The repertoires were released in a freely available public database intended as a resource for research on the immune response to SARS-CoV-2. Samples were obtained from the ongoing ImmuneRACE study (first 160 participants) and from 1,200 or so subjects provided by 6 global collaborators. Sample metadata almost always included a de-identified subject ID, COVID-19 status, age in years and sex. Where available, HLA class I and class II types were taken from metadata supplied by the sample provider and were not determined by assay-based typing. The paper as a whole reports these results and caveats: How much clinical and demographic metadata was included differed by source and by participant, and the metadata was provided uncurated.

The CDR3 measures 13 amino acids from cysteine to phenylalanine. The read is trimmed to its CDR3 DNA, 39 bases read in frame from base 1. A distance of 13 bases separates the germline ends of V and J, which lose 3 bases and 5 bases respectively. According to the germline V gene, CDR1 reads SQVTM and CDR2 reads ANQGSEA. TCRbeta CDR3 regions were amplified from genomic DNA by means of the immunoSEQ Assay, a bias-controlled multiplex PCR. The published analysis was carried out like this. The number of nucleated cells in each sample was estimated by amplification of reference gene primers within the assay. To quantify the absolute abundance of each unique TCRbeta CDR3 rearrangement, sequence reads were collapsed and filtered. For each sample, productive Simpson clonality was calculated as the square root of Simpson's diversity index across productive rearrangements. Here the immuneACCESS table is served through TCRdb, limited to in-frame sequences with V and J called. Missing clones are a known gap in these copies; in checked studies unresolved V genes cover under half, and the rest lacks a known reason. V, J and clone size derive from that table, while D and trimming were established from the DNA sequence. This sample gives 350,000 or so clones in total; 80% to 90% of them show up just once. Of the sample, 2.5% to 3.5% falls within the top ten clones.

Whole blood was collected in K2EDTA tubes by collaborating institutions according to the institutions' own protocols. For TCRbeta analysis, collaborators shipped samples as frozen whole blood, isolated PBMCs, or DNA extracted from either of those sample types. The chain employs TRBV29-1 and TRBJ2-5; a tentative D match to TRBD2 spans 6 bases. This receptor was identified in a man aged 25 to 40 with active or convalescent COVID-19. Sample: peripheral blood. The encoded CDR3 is CSVDSGGGETQYF. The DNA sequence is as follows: TGCAGCGTTGATTCAGGAGGAGGGGAGACCCAGTACTTC.